This T cell receptor (beta chain) was recorded in a study of T cells in Graves' hyperthyroidism and ophthalmopathy. This clonotype came up many times. Researchers amplified the TCR beta CDR3 regions from RNA transcripts. HTBI primers drove first-round RT-PCR of the TCR CDR3. Using its own MiXCR run on the multiplex PCR reads, TCRdb lists one record per CDR3 protein. The sample yields 700,000 or so distinct CDR3 sequences, roughly 15% seen once. V lost 3 bases, J lost 0 bases, and 5 bases lay in between. This CDR3 has 13 residues. Germline V lookup: CDR1 LGHNT, CDR2 FRNRAP. Reasons for excluding patients were uncontrolled infection, other autoimmune disease, pregnancy or lactation.

The TCR sequence derives from a man in his late teens or twenties with Graves' hyperthyroidism. V is TRBV12-5 and J is TRBJ1-1; D is unclear. Sequencing was done on a sample of blood. CDR3 amino acids: CASGLRMNTEAFF. In DNA form, the CDR3 reads TGTGCTAGTGGTTTAAGGATGAACACTGAAGCTTTCTTT.